Here is one T cell receptor beta chain with its context. RNA amounts of about 0.5 to 1 ug underwent reverse transcription with random hexamers. TCR beta CDR3 was amplified by immunoSEQ covering 54 Vbeta and 13 Jbeta. TCRdb analysed the immunoSEQ multiplex PCR reads with MiXCR anew, one entry per CDR3 protein. In the table there are about 66,000 distinct CDR3 sequences, over 85% of which are singletons. CD8+ and CD4+ T cells circulating in blood were sequenced for TCR beta. The study used treatment-naive patients who had stable or active relapsing-remitting disease as multiple sclerosis controls. The CDR3 spans 17 residues. The germline gives CDR1 LNHNV, CDR2 YYDKDF (reference sequence). V was pared by 1 base and J by 6 bases, with 7 bases of the junction left unmatched. The sample is drawn from a study of CD8 T cells in Susac syndrome.

The sequence was collected from a human donor with multiple sclerosis. Sequences were obtained from CD8+ T cells from PBMCs. The V and J genes are TRBV15 and TRBJ2-1; 12 nucleotides align to TRBD2. This CDR3 reads CATSRGLAGALVNEQFF. The DNA of the CDR3 is TGTGCCACCAGCAGAGGACTAGCGGGAGCTCTTGTCAATGAGCAGTTCTTC.